The 7 T cell receptor beta chains in this list originate from one sample, sequenced in a study of read filtering for tumor transcriptome and immune sequencing (dated by TCRdb to the early 2020s). Instrument used: Illumina HiSeq 4000. The Immunoverse kit was used to build TCR libraries from about 430 ng RNA, with molecular barcoded adaptors covering alpha/delta and beta/gamma chains. TCRdb reran the public reads through fastp at Q25 and MiXCR, keeping productive beta chains. Rows with one shared CDR3 protein collapse into an entry with the most common genes and DNA. The sample table lists some 120,000 distinct CDR3 sequences, 10% to 15% of them with a count of one. 11% of the sample is in the top ten clones. The sample was a population of CD138-negative cells sorted from bone marrow. What this sample's cell subset or site label stands for: bone marrow mononuclear cells depleted of CD138+ plasma/myeloma cells by negative magnetic selection. The source is a donor over 35 with multiple myeloma.

The sample holds many counts of this clonotype. The chain is built from TRBV20-1 and TRBJ2-1; 13 nucleotides line up with TRBD2. Per the germline V gene, CDR1 is DFQATT and CDR2 is SNEGSKA (reference sequence). This CDR3 spans 17 amino acids. J gave up 2 bases and V 3 bases, and 7 bases lay outside the gene matches. Here the CDR3 reads CSARGGLAGRAYNEQFF. In DNA form, the CDR3 reads TGCAGTGCTAGGGGGGGACTAGCGGGAAGGGCCTACAATGAGCAGTTCTTC.

This clonotype showed up just a few times. The chain is built from TRBV12-3 or TRBV12-4 and TRBJ2-4, with D possibly matching TRBD1 (5 bases). This CDR3 has 14 amino acids. The ends were cut back, 5 bases at V and 5 bases at J, with 13 bases in the middle. The CDR3 DNA is TGTGCCAGCAGTCCTACAGGATTCGAAAACATTCAGTACTTC. Amino acid sequence: CASSPTGFENIQYF.

This clonotype showed up many times. The gene calls are TRBV2 and TRBJ1-5, with D unresolved. CDR3 length: 13 amino acids. Germline V gene data show CDR1 as SNHLY and CDR2 as FYNNEI. V was clipped by 11 bases and J by 2 bases, with 13 bases between them. The CDR3 DNA is TGTGCCTCGATGGTCGGGGGCAATCAGCCCCAGCATTTT. Its translation is CASMVGGNQPQHF. Looking up the rest from reference TRBV2 and TRBJ1-5 gives the full variable domain: EPEVTQTPSHQVTQMGQEVILRCVPISNHLYFYWYRQILGQKVEFLVSFYNNEISEKSEIFDDQFSVERPDGSNFTLKIRSTKLEDSAMYFCASMVGGNQPQHFGDGTRLSIL.

This clonotype has ten or more counts. J is TRBJ1-1 and V is TRBV12-3 or TRBV12-4; D unclear. V lost 3 bases and J lost 3, with 8 bases in between. This CDR3 has 13 amino acids. The CDR3 coding sequence is TGTGCCAGCAGTTTTGGGAGGGACACTGAAGCTTTCTTT. Translation: CASSFGRDTEAFF.

This chain connects TRBV20-1 to TRBJ1-5; 10 nucleotides align to TRBD1. The CDR3 consists of 14 residues. CDR1 DFQATT and CDR2 SNEGSKA come from the germline V gene (reference sequence). V trimming: 6 bases; J trimming: 2 bases; junction bases outside the gene matches: 4. CDR3 residues: CSAGTGAGNQPQHF. Written as DNA, the CDR3 is TGCAGTGCGGGGACAGGGGCTGGCAATCAGCCCCAGCATTTT.

This clonotype was counted at least ten times. At one of its ends the junction is not consistent with the germline gene, which may arise from a read error. V usage is TRBV7-8 and J usage is TRBJ1-6, with D possibly being TRBD1 (5 bases). The CDR3 has 15 amino acids. The germline V gene has CDR1 SGHVS and CDR2 FQNEAQ. CDR3 nucleotides: TGTGCCAGCAGTTCAAGAGGGGACCTACGTTCACTCCTCCACTTT. Protein: CASSSRGDLRSLLHF. The variable domain in full, with the rest retrieved from reference TRBV7-8 and TRBJ1-6, is GAGVSQSPRYKVAKRGQDVALRCDPISGHVSLFWYQQALGQGPEFLTYFQNEAQLDKSGLPSDRFFAERPEGSVSTLKIQRTQQEDSAVYLCASSSRGDLRSLLHFGNGTRLTVT.

This clonotype was detected only a few times. This may be a read error: a much more frequent sequence differs by one nucleotide. V usage is TRBV20-1 and J usage is TRBJ2-1; TRBD2 aligns across 16 bases. Trimming at V came to 6 bases and at J to 8 bases, leaving 1 base not matched to a gene. This CDR3 is 13 amino acids long. In germline, CDR1 is DFQATT, CDR2 SNEGSKA (reference sequence). CDR3 sequence: CSAGTSGRDEQFF. For the CDR3, the DNA is TGCAGTGCGGGGACTAGCGGGAGGGATGAGCAGTTCTTC.